One sample yielded the 30 T cell receptor beta chains listed below, sequenced in a study of cytomegalovirus exposure and HLA in healthy donors. The PCR contained 60 Vbeta and 13 Jbeta primers. Profiled with immunoSEQ multiplex PCR; TCRdb holds only in-frame clones, not every one. The sample shows tens of thousands of clones, around 8% of them seen only once. The sequenced material came from PBMCs. These receptors originate from a man aged 50 to 59 in good health and CMV-seronegative.

This clone was found a few times. V and J are TRBV30 and TRBJ1-2, with TRBD1 matching 9 bases. The CDR3 is 14 amino acids. Looked up from germline, CDR1 is GTSNPN and CDR2 is SVGIG (reference sequence). J lost 4 bases, V lost 7 bases, and 10 bases had no gene match. The CDR3 sequence is CASRTGAPFYGYTF. CDR3 coding DNA: TGTGCCTCTCGGACAGGGGCACCGTTCTATGGCTACACCTTC.

The chain joins TRBV10-3 to TRBJ2-1, with 7 positions matching TRBD2. The CDR3 runs 15 residues. From germline, CDR1 is ENHRY and CDR2 SYGVKD. V lost 8 bases to trimming and J lost 0 bases; unmatched junction nucleotides: 7. CDR3 protein: CAIEIGGSSYNEQFF. Here the CDR3 DNA reads TGTGCCATCGAGATAGGCGGGAGCTCCTACAATGAGCAGTTCTTC.

This chain links TRBV2 with TRBJ1-6; 7 bases fit TRBD1. Germline V lookup: CDR1 SNHLY, CDR2 FYNNEI. The V segment lost 9 bases and the J segment 5 bases; nucleotides outside the gene matches: 10. This CDR3 has 15 amino acids. The DNA of the CDR3 is TGTGCCAGAAAGCCTCCAGGGGGTAATAATTCACCCCTCCACTTT. Its protein is CARKPPGGNNSPLHF.

There are a few counts of this clone. This chain connects TRBV10-3 to TRBJ2-2, with 7 bases lining up with TRBD1. The CDR3 consists of 14 residues. Losses at the gene ends were 3 bases for V and 11 bases for J; bases not matched to a gene: 9. The germline gives CDR1 ENHRY, CDR2 SYGVKD. In nucleotides, the CDR3 is TGTGCCATCAGTGATTCGACAGGGAAGGTCGAGCTGTTTTTT. The encoded protein is CAISDSTGKVELFF.

This clone was detected only a few times. The rearrangement uses TRBV9 and TRBJ2-5; 11 bases agree with TRBD1. CDR1 is SGDLS, CDR2 YYNGEE, per germline. The CDR3 has 16 residues. The V gene end was trimmed by 4 bases and the J gene end by 5 bases; junction bases not matched to a gene: 10. CDR3 sequence reads: CASSLTGQGAWETQYF. The CDR3 DNA is TGTGCCAGCAGCCTTACCGGACAGGGGGCTTGGGAGACCCAGTACTTC.

The table lists this clone with a few counts. V gene TRBV5-1 combines with J gene TRBJ2-1; 8 nucleotides match TRBD2. This CDR3 region has 19 residues. The junction had 18 bases not matched to a gene; V was cut back by 4 bases and J by 3 bases. Germline V gene lookup returns CDR1 SGHRS and CDR2 YFSETQ. Written as DNA, the CDR3 is TGCGCCAGCAGCAATAAAGGGGCGGGGGGCCATCGTCGCTACAATGAGCAGTTCTTC. This encodes CASSNKGAGGHRRYNEQFF.

The chain is built from TRBV28 and TRBJ2-7; 9 nucleotides match TRBD1. V was pared by 1 base and J by 3 bases, with 4 bases of the junction left unmatched. Looked up from germline, CDR1 is MDHEN and CDR2 is SYDVKM. The CDR3 runs 15 residues. CDR3 DNA sequence: TGTGCCAGCAGTTTATACCCGGGACAGGGCTACGAGCAGTACTTC. It codes for CASSLYPGQGYEQYF.

The rearrangement uses TRBV27 and TRBJ2-1; D is ambiguous. This CDR3 comprises 15 residues. CDR1 is MNHEY and CDR2 is SMNVEV in the germline V gene (reference sequence). V was trimmed by 4 bases and J by 11 bases, leaving 21 bases between them. This chain's CDR3 is CASSSYGITDSKQFF. The CDR3 DNA follows: TGTGCCAGCAGTTCGTACGGAATTACCGACTCCAAGCAGTTCTTC.

This clone appeared many times. This chain connects TRBV11-2 to TRBJ2-1; 11 bases agree with TRBD2. CDR3 length: 14 amino acids. J gave up 10 bases and V 4 bases, and 6 bases lay outside the gene matches. Per germline, CDR1 SGHAT and CDR2 FQNNGV. For the CDR3, the DNA is TGTGCCAGCAGCTGGGGTACTAGCGGGAGCGAGCAGTTCTTC. It is translated as CASSWGTSGSEQFF.

V gene TRBV28 combines with J gene TRBJ2-7, with no clear D. The CDR3 spans 12 residues. V lost 3 bases, J lost 3 bases, and 6 bases lay in between. Germline CDR1 is MDHEN and CDR2 is SYDVKM. CDR3 nucleotides: TGTGCCAGCAGTTTCGGTAGCTACGAGCAGTACTTC. This gives the protein CASSFGSYEQYF.

This clone was counted only a few times. V and J are TRBV6-1 and TRBJ2-5, with D maybe TRBD1 (6 bases). Germline V lookup: CDR1 MNHNS, CDR2 SASEGT. Trimming removed 8 bases from V and 2 bases from J, with 15 bases in between. The CDR3 contains 14 residues. In nucleotides, the CDR3 is TGTGCCAGCCTTAATACAGGGCGGCAAGAGACCCAGTACTTC. Its translation: CASLNTGRQETQYF.

This clone was seen a handful of times. The CDR3 DNA reads as TGTGCCAGCAGCTTACTAGCGGGAGAATACGAGCAGTACTTC. Amino acids: CASSLLAGEYEQYF. J is TRBJ2-7 and V is TRBV5-6, with 11 bases matching TRBD2. The CDR3 loop spans 14 amino acids. Germline CDR1 is SGHDT and CDR2 is YYEEEE. Trimming at V came to 2 bases and at J to 4 bases, leaving 2 bases not matched to a gene.

The sample holds many counts of this clone. The genes are TRBV7-2 and TRBJ2-7; D remains unclear. The CDR3 length is 12 residues. CDR1 is SGHTA and CDR2 is FQGNSA in the germline V gene. V shed 1 base and J shed 5 bases, with 6 bases lying between them. The DNA for the CDR3 is TGTGCCAGCAGCTTAGTAATCCACGAGCAGTACTTC. The encoded protein is CASSLVIHEQYF.

This clone was seen only a few times. The genes are TRBV2 and TRBJ2-2; 7 bases line up with TRBD2. The ends lost 6 bases at V and 1 base at J; junction bases unmatched: 8. The CDR3 has 16 residues. From germline, CDR1 is SNHLY and CDR2 FYNNEI. CDR3 in DNA: TGTGCCAGCAGCGTTAGCGGGCGTAAGAACACCGGGGAGCTGTTTTTT. Translation gives CASSVSGRKNTGELFF.

This clone showed up just a few times. The chain recombines TRBV15 with TRBJ1-1; possibly TRBD1 for D (5 bases). Germline V gene sequence: CDR1 LNHNV, CDR2 YYDKDF (reference sequence). V was pared by 2 bases and J by 4 bases, with 23 bases between. The CDR3 has 18 amino acids. The CDR3, as DNA: TGTGCCACCAGCAGATCTCGATCGTGGGGGAAGGAGGGCACTGAAGCTTTCTTT. Translating it yields CATSRSRSWGKEGTEAFF.

There are a few counts of this clone. This chain connects TRBV5-1 to TRBJ1-2; tentatively, D is TRBD1 (5 bases). Germline assignment: CDR1 SGHRS and CDR2 YFSETQ. Deletions cut 2 bases from V and 6 bases from J, with 11 bases between. The CDR3 has 13 residues. The CDR3: CASSLRPGDGYTF. The CDR3 DNA sequence: TGCGCCAGCAGCTTACGCCCGGGGGATGGCTACACCTTC.

This clone has just a few counts. The chain recombines TRBV30 with TRBJ2-1; 7 nucleotides align to TRBD2. Germline assignment: CDR1 GTSNPN and CDR2 SVGIG (reference sequence). This CDR3 is 13 amino acids long. Losses at the gene ends were 3 bases for V and 2 bases for J; bases not matched to a gene: 1. The DNA for the CDR3 is TGTGCCTGGAGCCGGGGGGCCTACAATGAGCAGTTCTTC. Protein sequence: CAWSRGAYNEQFF. The variable domain in full, completed from reference TRBV30 and TRBJ2-1, reads SQTIHQWPATLVQPVGSPLSLECTVEGTSNPNLYWYRQAAGRGLQLLFYSVGIGQISSEVPQNLSASRPQDRQFILSSKKLLLSDSGFYLCAWSRGAYNEQFFGPGTRLTVL.

This clone was detected a few times. The chain has TRBV4-2 and TRBJ2-2, with D possibly matching TRBD1 (7 bases). Germline CDR1 is LGHNA and CDR2 is YNFKEQ. The CDR3 has 18 amino acids. V gave up 2 bases and J gave up 6 bases, with 22 bases separating them. CDR3 protein: CASSQNKQGGVKSGELFF. The CDR3 DNA reads TGTGCCAGCAGCCAAAACAAGCAGGGGGGAGTAAAGTCCGGGGAGCTGTTTTTT.

On this clone itself: Distinct nucleotide sequences in the sample also encode this CDR3. The chain couples TRBV7-3 to TRBJ2-2, with 7 positions matching TRBD2. This CDR3 contains 14 residues. Germline V lookup: CDR1 SGHTA, CDR2 FQGTGA. The V gene end was trimmed by 4 bases and the J gene end by 7 bases; junction bases not matched to a gene: 6. The CDR3 region has the DNA TGTGCCAGCAGCTCGAGCGGGATAGGCGGGGAGCTGTTTTTT. Residues: CASSSSGIGGELFF.

In its sample, this clone was seen a few times. The chain uses TRBV14 and TRBJ1-2, with D tentatively TRBD1 (6 bases). The V gene lost 4 bases and the J gene lost 2 bases, with 8 bases spanning the gap. The CDR3 is made up of 13 amino acids. Germline V CDR1 and CDR2: SGHDN, FVKESK. The CDR3 bases are TGTGCCAGCAGCCGACAGGCGAACTATGGCTACACCTTC. Amino acids: CASSRQANYGYTF.

A note on this clone: This sample also contains other DNA sequences that code for the same CDR3. The genes are TRBV6-6 and TRBJ1-1; no definite D call. The CDR3 sequence is 15 residues long. The V gene lost 0 bases and the J gene lost 1 base, with 9 bases spanning the gap. Germline V gene sequence: CDR1 MNHNY, CDR2 SVGAGI (reference sequence). The CDR3 nucleotides are TGTGCCAGCAGTTACTCGTTAGGAGGGAACACTGAAGCTTTCTTT. Translation: CASSYSLGGNTEAFF.

This chain connects TRBV29-1 to TRBJ1-5; D is uncertain. Trimming removed 0 bases from V and 11 bases from J, with 11 bases in between. Germline CDR1 reads SQVTM; CDR2 reads ANQGSEA. This CDR3 comprises 12 residues. CDR3 amino acids: CSVEDGRASQHF. In nucleotides, the CDR3 is TGCAGCGTTGAAGATGGGCGGGCGTCCCAGCATTTT.

V and J are TRBV6-6 and TRBJ2-1; 9 bases fit TRBD1. CDR1 is MNHNY and CDR2 is SVGAGI in the germline V gene (reference sequence). This CDR3 contains 16 residues. Unmatched junction bases numbered 14, after V lost 6 bases and J lost 8 bases. This CDR3 is CASSPLRDRVGDEQFF. CDR3 nucleotides: TGTGCCAGCAGCCCCCTCCGGGACAGGGTCGGCGATGAGCAGTTCTTC.

This clone was recorded a few times. The rearrangement uses TRBV6-5 and TRBJ2-3, with 9 bases matching TRBD2. Germline lookup yields CDR1 MNHEY and CDR2 SVGAGI. With V trimmed by 6 bases and J by 4 bases, 8 bases remained unmatched. The CDR3 is made up of 15 amino acids. CDR3 amino acids: CASSISGRYSDTQYF. The DNA for the CDR3 is TGTGCCAGCAGCATTAGCGGGAGATACTCAGATACGCAGTATTTT.

This rearrangement joins TRBV29-1 to TRBJ2-5; 7 nucleotides line up with TRBD1. Germline CDR1 is SQVTM and CDR2 is ANQGSEA. This CDR3 comprises 12 residues. The V segment lost 7 bases and the J segment 5 bases; nucleotides outside the gene matches: 7. CDR3 loop: CSAGRGQETQYF. In DNA, the CDR3 is TGCAGCGCCGGAAGGGGGCAGGAGACCCAGTACTTC. The whole variable domain, remainder taken from reference TRBV29-1 and TRBJ2-5, is SAVISQKPSRDICQRGTSLTIQCQVDSQVTMMFWYRQQPGQSLTLIATANQGSEATYESGFVIDKFPISRPNLTFSTLTVSNMSPEDSSIYLCSAGRGQETQYFGPGTRLLVL.

This clone was counted between two and nine times. The chain is built from TRBV28 and TRBJ1-2; TRBD1 might be the D (6 bases). The CDR3 is made up of 11 amino acids. The V gene lost 7 bases and the J gene lost 8 bases, with 11 bases spanning the gap. Germline CDR1 and CDR2: MDHEN and SYDVKM. The CDR3 DNA is TGTGCCAGCACCCAGGGGCGCGGCTACACCTTC. Translated, it gives CASTQGRGYTF.

The chain joins TRBV5-1 to TRBJ2-7, with TRBD1 identical over 8 bases. V was clipped by 4 bases and J by 5 bases; unmatched bases: 11. CDR3 size: 15 residues. CDR1 is SGHRS and CDR2 is YFSETQ in the germline V gene. Here the CDR3 DNA reads TGCGCCAGCAGCGTTCATTCGACAGGGGAGGACGAGCAGTACTTC. Amino acid sequence: CASSVHSTGEDEQYF.

The chain carries TRBV29-1 and TRBJ2-3; TRBD1 agrees at 7 bases. Per germline, CDR1 SQVTM and CDR2 ANQGSEA. Trimming at V came to 0 bases and at J to 0 bases, leaving 9 bases not matched to a gene. The CDR3 is 17 residues long. The CDR3 spells CSVEDRNRGHSTDTQYF. DNA for the CDR3: TGCAGCGTTGAAGATCGGAACAGGGGTCATAGCACAGATACGCAGTATTTT.

Only a few counts were recorded for this clone. V and J are TRBV5-1 and TRBJ1-1; perhaps TRBD1 as D (6 bases). V shed 5 bases and J shed 7 bases, with 18 bases lying between them. The CDR3 has 14 amino acids. Germline lookup yields CDR1 SGHRS and CDR2 YFSETQ. For the CDR3, the DNA is TGCGCCAGCAGTGGGGGCGGTTCCACTAGTGAAGCTTTCTTT. It yields the protein CASSGGGSTSEAFF.

This clone was picked up a small number of times. The chain uses TRBV6-6 and TRBJ1-5; 7 bases fit TRBD1. The germline CDR1 and CDR2 sequences are MNHNY and SVGAGI (reference sequence). The CDR3 has 14 amino acids. The junction had 5 bases not matched to a gene; V was cut back by 2 bases and J by 7 bases. CDR3 nucleotides: TGTGCCAGCAGTTACCAGGGGGGTGAACAGCCCCAGCATTTT. Residues: CASSYQGGEQPQHF.